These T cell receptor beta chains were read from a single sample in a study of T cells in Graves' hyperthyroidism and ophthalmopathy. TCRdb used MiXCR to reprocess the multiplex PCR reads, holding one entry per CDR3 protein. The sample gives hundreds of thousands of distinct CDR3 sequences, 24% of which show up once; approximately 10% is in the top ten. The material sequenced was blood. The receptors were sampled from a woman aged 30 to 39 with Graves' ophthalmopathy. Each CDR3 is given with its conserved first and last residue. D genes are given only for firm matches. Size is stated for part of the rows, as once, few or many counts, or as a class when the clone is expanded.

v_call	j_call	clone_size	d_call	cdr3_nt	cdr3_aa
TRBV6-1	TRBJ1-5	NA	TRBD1	TGTGCCAGTACCTTCGGACAGGGTAGCAATCAGCCCCAGCATTTT	CASTFGQGSNQPQHF
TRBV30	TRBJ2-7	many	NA	TGTGCCTGGAGTTCCGCCTCAGGGTGGGGCCTTGAGCAGTACTTC	CAWSSASGWGLEQYF
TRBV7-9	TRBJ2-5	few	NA	TGTGCCAGCAGCTTAGGAGACACCGATAGCGAGACCCAGTACTTC	CASSLGDTDSETQYF
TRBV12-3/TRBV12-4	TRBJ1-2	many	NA	TGTGCCAGCAGTTGGGGGGACGAAACAGGGTACTACACCTTC	CASSWGDETGYYTF
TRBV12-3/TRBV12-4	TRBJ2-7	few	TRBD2	TGTGCCAGCAGTTTGGGAGGTACGGGACTAACCTACTTC	CASSLGGTGLTYF
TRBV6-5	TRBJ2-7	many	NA	TGTGCCAGCAGTTTAAGCCCGGGACTTCCTTTTCTTGACGAGCAGTACTTC	CASSLSPGLPFLDEQYF
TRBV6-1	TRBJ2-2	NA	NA	TGTGCCAGCCGACGGGGGGCAGAAACCGGGGAGCTGTTTTTT	CASRRGAETGELFF
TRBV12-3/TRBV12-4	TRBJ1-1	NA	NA	TGTGCCAGCAGGCCCCCCCCCTGGAACACTGAAGCTTGCTTT	CASRPPPWNTEACF
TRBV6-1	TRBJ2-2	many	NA	TGTGCCAGCAGTGCTAATACGGACACCGGGGAGCTGTTTTTT	CASSANTDTGELFF
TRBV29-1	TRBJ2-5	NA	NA	TGCAGCGTTACAACAGGGTCGGAGGCCTACTTC	CSVTTGSEAYF
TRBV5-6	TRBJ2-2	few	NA	TGTGCCAGCAGCTTAGGAGTGTCGACCGGGGAGCTGTTTTTT	CASSLGVSTGELFF